Sequencing of this TCR beta chain was carried out in a study of cytomegalovirus exposure and HLA in healthy donors. In the PCR, 60 Vbeta and 13 Jbeta primers were used. Here immunoSEQ multiplex PCR was the method, and the copy in TCRdb shows in-frame clones only, minus some. The top ten clones hold about 0.8% of a sample with about 170,000 clones, about 82% of them seen once. The sequence was obtained from a woman in her late teens or twenties in good health and CMV-seronegative. The source material was PBMCs.

DNA of the CDR3: TGTGCCAGCTCACCACTCGAACAGGGACGCGAGCAGTACTTC. This encodes CASSPLEQGREQYF. V gene TRBV18 combines with J gene TRBJ2-7; TRBD1 might be the D (6 bases). CDR3 length: 14 amino acids. In germline, CDR1 is KGHSH, CDR2 LQKENI. The V end was cut by 1 base, the J end by 6 bases, with 13 bases between.